This T cell receptor beta chain comes out of a study of beta chain features in type 1 diabetes. Study information: All samples yielded some 100,000,000 examined sorted cells. Study outcomes and limitations: The naive, central memory and Treg TCRB repertoires looked more alike in patients than they did in healthy donors.

Each donor gave one heparinised blood draw averaging roughly 100 mL. Isolation of CD4+ naive, central memory, regulatory and stem cell-like memory cells was achieved by sorting via CD45RO/CCR7/CD25/CD127/CD95/CD27. V lost 5 bases and J lost 2, with 10 bases in between. The CDR3 extends over 13 amino acids. Germline loops: CDR1 SEHNR, CDR2 FQNEAQ (reference sequence). This clone appeared many times. What it binds is unknown. Reverse transcribing all isolated RNA meant expressed TCRB transcripts were sequenced. Generated by immunoSEQ multiplex PCR, the TCRdb table keeps only in-frame clones and is missing some. Of hundreds of thousands of clones listed, over 9.5% were seen once; the top ten hold 0.045% to 0.05%.

Sequencing was done on a sample of naive CD4+ T cells from blood. The chain couples TRBV7-9 to TRBJ2-7; D is perhaps TRBD1 or TRBD2 (5 bases each). This sequence was found in a young woman in good health. The CDR3 bases are TGTGCCAGCAGCCGGGACGCTGCCTACGAGCAGTACGTC. This codes for CASSRDAAYEQYV.